The rows below give T cell receptor beta chains drawn from one sample of a study of blood T cell repertoires in COVID-19. Assay used: immunoSEQ multiplex PCR; TCRdb lists only in-frame clones, some missing. The sample lists under 100,000 clones; more than 80% were seen once. The sequencing input was peripheral blood. Source of these receptors: a human donor in a cohort sampled during active COVID-19. Each CDR3 is given with its conserved first and last residue. A D gene is named only where the DNA matches it firmly. Some rows have no size entry. The others give once, few or many, or a class for an expanded clone.

d_gene | j_gene | v_gene | abundance | CDR3nt | CDR3aa
. | TRBJ2-1 | TRBV3-1/TRBV3-2 | . | TGTGCCAGCAGCCTTCCGACAGGCTACAATGAGCAGTTCTTC | CASSLPTGYNEQFF
. | TRBJ1-2 | TRBV6-5 | . | TGTGCCAGCAGTTCTAGGCCCTATGGCTACACCTTC | CASSSRPYGYTF
. | TRBJ1-2 | TRBV27 | . | TGTGCCAGCAGTTTCGCAGGGCTTAGCAACTATGGCTACACCTTC | CASSFAGLSNYGYTF
. | TRBJ2-1 | TRBV11-3 | . | TGTGCCAGCAGCTTAGTTGGTAGCAATGAGCAGTTCTTC | CASSLVGSNEQFF
TRBD2 | TRBJ2-3 | TRBV5-4 | few | TGTGCCAGCAGCCCTGGCTGGTTAGCGGGGGCGGCAGATACGCAGTATTTT | CASSPGWLAGAADTQYF
TRBD2 | TRBJ2-3 | TRBV6-2/TRBV6-3 | . | TGTGCCAGCAGTTACGCTAGCGGGGACACAGATACGCAGTATTTT | CASSYASGDTDTQYF
TRBD1 | TRBJ1-5 | TRBV19 | . | TGTGCCAGTAGTAGACGGGACAGGGGGGTGCAGCCCCAGCATTTT | CASSRRDRGVQPQHF
. | TRBJ1-4 | TRBV3-1/TRBV3-2 | . | TGTGCCAGCACCAGAGGGATTCTAACTAATGAAAAACTGTTTTTT | CASTRGILTNEKLFF
TRBD1 | TRBJ1-2 | TRBV2 | . | TGTGCCAGCAGTTTGCGACAGGGTATCTATGGCTACACCTTC | CASSLRQGIYGYTF
. | TRBJ2-1 | TRBV24-1 | . | TGTGCCACCTCCCGGGACAACTACAATGAGCAGTTCTTC | CATSRDNYNEQFF
. | TRBJ1-1 | TRBV5-4 | . | TGTGCCAGCAGCTTGGATCAGGGGCGCAACACTGAAGCTTTCTTT | CASSLDQGRNTEAFF
. | TRBJ2-6 | TRBV18 | . | TGTGCCAGCTCCCCTTCGGTACCTCTTACTGGGGCCAACGTCCTGACTTTC | CASSPSVPLTGANVLTF
. | TRBJ1-1 | TRBV6-2/TRBV6-3 | . | TGTGCCAGCAGTTACCGTACAGGGATCACTGAAGCTTTCTTT | CASSYRTGITEAFF
. | TRBJ1-6 | TRBV18 | . | TGTGCCAGCTCCGGATTGGGAGGGAGCTCCTATAATTCACCCCTCCACTTT | CASSGLGGSSYNSPLHF
TRBD1 | TRBJ1-1 | TRBV6-6 | . | TGTGCCAGCAGTCAGGGGACAGCGAACACTGAAGCTTTCTTT | CASSQGTANTEAFF
TRBD1 | TRBJ1-2 | TRBV20-1 | . | TGCAGTGCTAGTAGAGACAGGGGACCTAGTGGCTACACCTTC | CSASRDRGPSGYTF
TRBD1 | TRBJ2-7 | TRBV5-1 | many | TGCGCCAGCAGCTTGGATAGGGACAGGGGATACGAGCAGTACTTC | CASSLDRDRGYEQYF
. | TRBJ2-3 | TRBV15 | . | TGTGCCACCAGCAGGGACTCCCCTTACAGGGAAAACACAGATACGCAGTATTTT | CATSRDSPYRENTDTQYF
TRBD1 | TRBJ2-5 | TRBV18 | . | TGTGCCAGCTCACCACTGGCAGGGGGTCCCCAAGAGACCCAGTACTTC | CASSPLAGGPQETQYF
TRBD1 | TRBJ1-4 | TRBV7-9 | many | TGTGCCAGCAGCCTGGGACAGGGGAGGGGTGCAACTAATGAAAAACTGTTTTTT | CASSLGQGRGATNEKLFF
TRBD1 | TRBJ1-3 | TRBV19 | . | TGTGCCAGTAGTGCCTCCCACAGGGGGCCGGGAAACACCATATATTTT | CASSASHRGPGNTIYF
TRBD1 | TRBJ1-1 | TRBV2 | . | TGTGCCAGCAGTGGACAGGGATTCGCTGAAGCTTTCTTT | CASSGQGFAEAFF
TRBD2 | TRBJ2-6 | TRBV9 | . | TGTGCCAGCAGCGGTAGCGGGGGCTCCTCTGGGGCCAACGTCCTGACTTTC | CASSGSGGSSGANVLTF
. | TRBJ2-1 | TRBV27 | . | TGTGCCTCGCGCGGGACCAACTACAATGAGCAGTTCTTC | CASRGTNYNEQFF
TRBD2 | TRBJ2-2 | TRBV3-1/TRBV3-2 | . | TGTGCCACCCAACGACTAGCGGGGGGCGCCGGGGAGCTGTTTTTT | CATQRLAGGAGELFF
TRBD1 | TRBJ1-1 | TRBV6-5 | . | TGTGCCAGTTCTCCGGGACAGGGTTGGAACACTGAAGCTTTCTTT | CASSPGQGWNTEAFF
. | TRBJ2-2 | TRBV18 | . | TGTGCCAGCTCACCACGTACGGTGAACACCGGGGAGCTGTTTTTT | CASSPRTVNTGELFF
TRBD1 | TRBJ2-7 | TRBV11-2 | . | TGTGCCAGCAGCGTCCGGGACAGGAATTACGAGCAGTACTTC | CASSVRDRNYEQYF
TRBD2 | TRBJ2-3 | TRBV7-3 | . | TGTGCCAGCAGCCCCCAGGGACTAGCGGGGGCAGATACGCAGTATTTT | CASSPQGLAGADTQYF
. | TRBJ2-7 | TRBV3-1/TRBV3-2 | . | TGTGCCAGCAGCCAAGACGGACAGTCCTACGAGCAGTACTTC | CASSQDGQSYEQYF
. | TRBJ2-5 | TRBV7-9 | . | TGTGCCAGCAGCCTACGGGTCACGGAGACCCAGTACTTC | CASSLRVTETQYF
. | TRBJ1-3 | TRBV2 | . | TGTGCCAGCAGCCAACCTCGGGACATCTCTGGAAACACCATATATTTT | CASSQPRDISGNTIYF
. | TRBJ1-2 | TRBV12-3/TRBV12-4 | . | TGTGCCAGCGGGGGGGCAGTCGACTACACCTTC | CASGGAVDYTF
TRBD2 | TRBJ2-7 | TRBV19 | few | TGTGCCAGTAGTATGGGTACTAGCGGGGTCTTGGAGCAGTACTTC | CASSMGTSGVLEQYF
TRBD2 | TRBJ2-2 | TRBV7-9 | . | TGTGCCAGCAGCTCTAGCGGGGGAGGCACCGGGGAGCTGTTTTTT | CASSSSGGGTGELFF
TRBD2 | TRBJ2-5 | TRBV5-1 | . | TGCGCCAGCAGTCTTAGTCCCGGGGGGGAGACCCAGTACTTC | CASSLSPGGETQYF
. | TRBJ1-1 | TRBV6-5 | . | TGTGCCAGCATCAGAGACCCGAGGGACACTGAAGCTTTCTTT | CASIRDPRDTEAFF
TRBD1 | TRBJ1-1 | TRBV4-3 | once | TGCGCCAGCAGCCGCTCCCCGGGGACAGGATCGAAGACTGAAGCTTTCTTT | CASSRSPGTGSKTEAFF
. | TRBJ1-5 | TRBV5-5 | . | TGTGCCAGCCCAGGCGTGAGCAATCAGCCCCAGCATTTT | CASPGVSNQPQHF
. | TRBJ2-2 | TRBV5-1 | . | TGCGCCAGCAGCTTCGGAGTGTCCGCCGGGGAGCTGTTTTTT | CASSFGVSAGELFF
. | TRBJ2-7 | TRBV5-1 | . | TGCGCCAGCAGCTTGGAACGGACAGCCTACGAGCAGTACTTC | CASSLERTAYEQYF